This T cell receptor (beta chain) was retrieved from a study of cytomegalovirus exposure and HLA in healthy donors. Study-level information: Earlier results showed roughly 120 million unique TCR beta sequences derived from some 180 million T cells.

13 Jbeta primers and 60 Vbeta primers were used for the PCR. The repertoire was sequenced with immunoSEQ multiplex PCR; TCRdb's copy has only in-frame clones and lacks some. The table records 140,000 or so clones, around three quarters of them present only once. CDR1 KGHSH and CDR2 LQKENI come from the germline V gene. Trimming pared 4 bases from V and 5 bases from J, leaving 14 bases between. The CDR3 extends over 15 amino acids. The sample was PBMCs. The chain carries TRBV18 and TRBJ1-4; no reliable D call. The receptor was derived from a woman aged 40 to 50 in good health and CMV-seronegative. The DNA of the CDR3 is TGTGCCAGCTCACTCTCCGGGTCCTTAAATGAAAAACTGTTTTTT. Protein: CASSLSGSLNEKLFF. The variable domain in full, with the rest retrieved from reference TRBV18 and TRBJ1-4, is NAGVMQNPRHLVRRRGQEARLRCSPMKGHSHVYWYRQLPEEGLKFMVYLQKENIIDESGMPKERFSAEFPKEGPSILRIQQVVRGDSAAYFCASSLSGSLNEKLFFGSGTQLSVL.